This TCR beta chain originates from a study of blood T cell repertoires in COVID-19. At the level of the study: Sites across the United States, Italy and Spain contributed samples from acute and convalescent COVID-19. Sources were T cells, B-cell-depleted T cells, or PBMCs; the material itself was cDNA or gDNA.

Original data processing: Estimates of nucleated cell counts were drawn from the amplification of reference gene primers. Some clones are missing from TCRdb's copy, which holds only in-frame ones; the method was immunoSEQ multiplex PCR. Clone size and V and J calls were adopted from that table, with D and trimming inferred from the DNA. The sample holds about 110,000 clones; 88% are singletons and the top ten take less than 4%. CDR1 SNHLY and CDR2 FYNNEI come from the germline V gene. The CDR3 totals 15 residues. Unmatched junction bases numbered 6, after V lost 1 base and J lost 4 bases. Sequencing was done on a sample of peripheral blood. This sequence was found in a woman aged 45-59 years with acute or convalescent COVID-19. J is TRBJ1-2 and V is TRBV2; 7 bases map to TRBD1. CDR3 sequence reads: CASSEGQGPIYGYTF. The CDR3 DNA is TGTGCCAGCAGTGAAGGACAGGGACCTATCTATGGCTACACCTTC.